This T cell receptor beta chain was sequenced in a study of blood T cell repertoires in COVID-19. Overall study context: The origin of the acute and convalescent COVID-19 samples was the United States, Italy and Spain.

In the original analysis: Scientists estimated how many nucleated cells there were by amplifying reference gene primers. Only in-frame clones appear in the TCRdb table, and some are missing; sequencing was by immunoSEQ multiplex PCR. That table furnishes V, J and clone size, whereas the DNA furnished D and trimming. The repertoire holds 300,000 to 350,000 clones, with approximately 89% as singletons. Participants were placed into cohorts based on the clinical history they reported. There are 17 residues in the CDR3. V shed 9 bases, J shed 1 base, and the junction held 15 bases outside the gene matches. Germline V lookup: CDR1 LNHDA, CDR2 SQIVND (reference sequence).

The sequence was obtained from a man aged 25-40 years who had recovered from COVID-19. Sequences were obtained from PBMCs or T cells enriched from blood (not recorded which). V is TRBV19 and J is TRBJ1-1; 9 positions agree with TRBD1. In nucleotides, the CDR3 is TGTGCCAGCCACCGAGGGGACAGGGCCGTCGAGAACACTGAAGCTTTCTTT. Protein product: CASHRGDRAVENTEAFF.